Shown below are 7 T cell receptor beta chains from a single sample sequenced in a study of T cell repertoires in cytomegalovirus infection. TCRdb re-called the reads with MiXCR, one entry per CDR3 protein. The sample contains 210,000 or so distinct CDR3 sequences, roughly 6.5% of which appear only once. The sequencing sample was made of PBMCs. The receptor source for this set is a human donor in good health (CMV status not recorded). Some clones in this sample may be carry-over from other donors' samples.

In its sample, this clonotype was seen a few times. The J gene is TRBJ2-1, the V gene TRBV14; TRBD1 aligns across 10 bases. The V segment lost 10 bases and the J segment 8 bases; nucleotides outside the gene matches: 8. Germline V gene sequence: CDR1 SGHDN, CDR2 FVKESK. The CDR3 has 13 residues. The CDR3 protein is CATRDRGWDEQFF. CDR3 sequence (DNA): TGTGCCACCCGGGACAGGGGATGGGATGAGCAGTTCTTC.

The chain uses TRBV24-1 and TRBJ2-3; 8 bases align to TRBD2. The trim removed 0 bases at V and 4 bases at J, leaving 8 bases unmatched. CDR1 and CDR2 (germline): KGHDR, SFDVKD. The CDR3 is made up of 17 amino acids. CDR3 sequence (DNA): TGTGCCACCAGTGATTTGAGGCACCGGGAGGGGCCAGATACGCAGTATTTT. It specifies CATSDLRHREGPDTQYF.

The chain has TRBV6-1 and TRBJ1-6; 7 nucleotides match TRBD1. Germline V gene lookup returns CDR1 MNHNS and CDR2 SASEGT. The CDR3 has 19 amino acids. V was clipped by 2 bases and J by 0 bases; unmatched bases: 10. The CDR3 sequence: CASSEIVGGFSSYNSPLHF. In DNA form, the CDR3 reads TGTGCCAGCAGTGAAATCGTAGGGGGCTTCAGCTCCTATAATTCACCCCTCCACTTT.

This clonotype was counted ten times or more. This chain uses TRBV7-2 with TRBJ1-5, with TRBD1 as a possible D gene (5 bases). This CDR3 comprises 14 residues. V lost 5 bases, J lost 0 bases, and 8 bases lay in between. Germline V gives CDR1 SGHTA, CDR2 FQGNSA. CDR3 amino acids: CASSGDFSNQPQHF. The CDR3 DNA is TGTGCCAGCAGCGGGGACTTTAGCAATCAGCCCCAGCATTTT.

This clonotype was recorded at least ten times. The genes are TRBV5-6 and TRBJ1-2; D gene uncertain. V lost 1 base to trimming and J lost 3 bases, with 7 bases between them. The CDR3 runs to 13 residues. Germline V gives CDR1 SGHDT, CDR2 YYEEEE. Here the CDR3 DNA reads TGTGCCAGCAGCTTGAATTTGCACTATGGCTACACCTTC. Protein sequence: CASSLNLHYGYTF.

This clonotype has at least ten counts. The V gene is TRBV12-3 or TRBV12-4, the J gene TRBJ2-7; D might be TRBD1 (6 bases). The CDR3 extends over 16 amino acids. Trimming removed 5 bases from V and 3 bases from J, with 20 bases in between. CDR3 nucleotides: TGTGCCAGCAGTGGATTAACAGGGCTAAGCTTCTACGAGCAGTACTTC. Amino acids: CASSGLTGLSFYEQYF.

The table lists this clonotype with many counts. The chain has TRBV28 and TRBJ2-4; a weak D match, TRBD1 (7 bases). Germline CDR1 MDHEN, CDR2 SYDVKM. Trimming cost V 7 bases and J 2 bases, with 24 bases left between them. CDR3 length: 18 amino acids. The CDR3 region has the DNA TGTGCCAGCACCCCTGGGCGGAGGGGGCCGACAACCAAAAACATTCAGTACTTC. This encodes CASTPGRRGPTTKNIQYF.